This record concerns one T cell receptor beta chain sequence. Its antigen is currently unknown. This sample is part of a study of cytomegalovirus exposure and HLA in healthy donors. Study observations and caveats: Some TCR beta chains (approximately 180 of them) were listed as cytomegalovirus-associated. A previous analysis found most TCR beta V segments productive roughly 87% or roughly 30% of the time. CMV serostatus stood as the only immune exposure information on hand.

It was with 60 Vbeta and 13 Jbeta primers that the PCR ran. This table comes from immunoSEQ multiplex PCR, and its TCRdb copy is limited to in-frame clones, with some not included. The profile covers 100,000 to 120,000 clones, with approximately 80% appearing a single time and about 6% taken by the ten largest. Donors in the study were healthy people who gave bone marrow. CDR3 length: 15 amino acids. Unmatched junction bases numbered 9, after V lost 5 bases and J lost 7 bases. The V gene's germline CDR1 is KGHSH and CDR2 LQKENI. V and J are TRBV18 and TRBJ2-1; TRBD1 agrees at 9 bases. This TCR was sampled from a male donor in good health and CMV-seronegative. Sequences were obtained from PBMCs. The CDR3 DNA sequence: TGTGCCAGCTCAAAGGACAGGGGAGTTACGAATGAGCAGTTCTTC. Translating gives CASSKDRGVTNEQFF.